These 17 T cell receptor beta chains share one sample of origin, sequenced in a study of human T cells and chemical hapten exposure. TCRdb ran MiXCR on the RACE reads and lists one entry per CDR3 protein. The sample includes approximately 370,000 distinct CDR3 sequences, around 5% of them seen just once. This sample's time point: pre-sensitization, week 0. Treatment meaning: therapeutic diphenylcyclopropenone sensitization with weekly scalp DPC. The sample in question was whole blood, obtained in connection with sensitization to the hapten diphenylcyclopropenone (DPC). The receptors come from a woman younger than 30 with alopecia areata. Some clones in this sample may be carry-over from other donors' samples.

DNA for the CDR3: TGTGCCAGCAGCCAATACGGGGACATGAACACTGAAGCTTTCTTT. Its protein product is CASSQYGDMNTEAFF. The J gene is TRBJ1-1, the V gene TRBV16, with a possible D match to TRBD1 (6 bases). Trimming took off 1 base at V and 0 bases at J, with 9 bases between the two ends. The length of the CDR3 is 15 residues. CDR1 and CDR2 from the germline V gene are KGHSY and FQNENV.

This clonotype was seen more than once but under ten times. The rearrangement uses TRBV6-5 and TRBJ2-3; no definite D call. Looked up from germline, CDR1 is MNHEY and CDR2 is SVGAGI. There are 15 residues in the CDR3. V was clipped by 0 bases and J by 6 bases, with 13 bases between them. CDR3 region: CASSYSATLGDTQYF. DNA of the CDR3: TGTGCCAGCAGTTACTCGGCCACTTTAGGGGATACGCAGTATTTT.

This chain joins TRBV28 and TRBJ1-1; D might be TRBD1 (5 bases). The CDR3 consists of 13 residues. Germline V gene data show CDR1 as MDHEN and CDR2 as SYDVKM. V shed 6 bases and J shed 4 bases, with 12 bases lying between them. The CDR3 DNA is TGTGCCAGCAGGAAGTCGAGGGGCACTGAAGCTTTCTTT. Protein sequence: CASRKSRGTEAFF.

At least ten counts were recorded for this clonotype. This chain links TRBV7-2 with TRBJ2-5, with D possibly being TRBD1 or TRBD2 (5 bases each). Germline CDR1 and CDR2: SGHTA and FQGNSA. The V gene lost 4 bases and the J gene lost 2 bases, with 11 bases spanning the gap. This CDR3 spans 14 amino acids. This CDR3 reads CASSSRGTQETQYF. The DNA for the CDR3 is TGTGCCAGCAGCTCCAGAGGGACGCAAGAGACCCAGTACTTC.

The table lists this clonotype with many counts. The chain recombines TRBV4-3 with TRBJ1-1; no clear D. This CDR3 has 15 residues. Germline values: CDR1 LGHNA, CDR2 YSLEER. The V end was cut by 1 base, the J end by 0 bases, with 9 bases between. CDR3 protein: CASSQVGGVNTEAFF. As DNA, the CDR3 is TGCGCCAGCAGCCAAGTAGGAGGCGTGAACACTGAAGCTTTCTTT.

This clonotype was counted between two and nine times. The CDR3 protein is CASTRGRADTQYF. The CDR3 nucleotides read TGTGCCAGCACCCGCGGGAGGGCAGATACGCAGTATTTT. The chain links TRBV14 to TRBJ2-3, with 9 bases identical to TRBD2. CDR3 length equals 13 residues. The germline gives CDR1 SGHDN, CDR2 FVKESK. The J segment lost 4 bases and the V segment lost 7 bases, leaving 3 bases of the junction unmatched.

The table lists this clonotype with many counts. The chain is built from TRBV20-1 and TRBJ2-2; TRBD1 matches 7 bases. Germline trimming cut 5 bases from V and 1 base from J; bases unmatched to any gene: 7. Germline assignment: CDR1 DFQATT and CDR2 SNEGSKA (reference sequence). The CDR3 totals 15 residues. In DNA form, the CDR3 reads TGCAGTGCTGGGAGTGGGACAGAGAACACCGGGGAGCTGTTTTTT. Translating gives CSAGSGTENTGELFF.

This clonotype occurred many times. The chain joins TRBV19 to TRBJ1-5; 9 nucleotides align to TRBD1. Losses at the gene ends were 9 bases for V and 7 bases for J; bases not matched to a gene: 4. This CDR3 contains 12 residues. The germline V gene has CDR1 LNHDA and CDR2 SQIVND (reference sequence). The CDR3 protein is CASGQGWQPQHF. The CDR3 DNA follows: TGTGCCAGCGGACAGGGGTGGCAGCCCCAGCATTTT.

In this sample, this clonotype turned up a few times. The chain has TRBV7-8 and TRBJ2-3, with 13 bases fitting TRBD2. Germline loops: CDR1 SGHVS, CDR2 FQNEAQ. Trimming removed 0 bases from V and 4 bases from J; junction bases left unmatched: 10. There are 19 residues in the CDR3. The CDR3 DNA sequence: TGTGCCAGCAGCTTAGCGCGGGTGCAACTAGCGGGGGGGTCAGATACGCAGTATTTT. It yields the protein CASSLARVQLAGGSDTQYF.

This clonotype was counted between two and nine times. The gene calls are TRBV27 and TRBJ2-3; TRBD1 matches 7 bases. CDR1 is MNHEY, CDR2 SMNVEV, per germline (reference sequence). This CDR3 contains 14 residues. V gave up 2 bases and J gave up 5 bases; unmatched junction bases: 4. The CDR3 here is CASSLRGQEDTQYF. In DNA form, the CDR3 reads TGTGCCAGCAGTTTAAGGGGGCAGGAAGATACGCAGTATTTT.

This clonotype has a count of ten or more. The chain recombines TRBV29-1 with TRBJ1-1; TRBD1 might be the D (5 bases). The germline gives CDR1 SQVTM, CDR2 ANQGSEA. The CDR3 has 13 amino acids. The V gene lost 6 bases and the J gene lost 5 bases, with 16 bases spanning the gap. The CDR3 loop reads CSVPGTTGTEAFF. CDR3 coding DNA: TGCAGCGTCCCAGGGACGACGGGGACTGAAGCTTTCTTT.

V usage is TRBV3-1 and J usage is TRBJ2-1; TRBD1 is a possible D gene (6 bases). Germline CDR1 and CDR2: LGHDT and YNNKEL (reference sequence). The CDR3 contains 15 residues. Trimming left V 1 base short and J 4 bases short, with 11 bases between. The CDR3, as DNA: TGTGCCAGCAGCCAAGTACCAGACAGGTACAATGAGCAGTTCTTC. This codes for CASSQVPDRYNEQFF.

Points on this clonotype: The CDR3 carries no conserved terminal phenylalanine or tryptophan, so it likely arises from a read error. The chain combines TRBV5-6 with TRBJ2-3; 7 nucleotides match TRBD2. The CDR3 runs 16 residues. The J segment lost 0 bases and the V segment lost 4 bases, leaving 8 bases of the junction unmatched. Germline loops: CDR1 SGHDT, CDR2 YYEEEE. The CDR3 sequence: CASSGRDYISTDTQYY. For the CDR3, the DNA is TGTGCCAGCAGCGGGAGGGACTACATAAGCACAGATACGCAGTATTAT.

This clonotype was counted many times. The chain uses TRBV29-1 and TRBJ2-5; D could derive from TRBD1 or TRBD2 (6 bases each). CDR3 length: 12 amino acids. The germline CDR1 and CDR2 sequences are SQVTM and ANQGSEA. V was cut by 4 bases and J by 3 bases, with 9 bases left in between. CDR3 bases: TGCAGCGTTGGGGGGGCGGAAGAGACCCAGTACTTC. Amino acids: CSVGGAEETQYF.

This clonotype was found a few times. V gene TRBV10-3 combines with J gene TRBJ2-6, with D tentatively TRBD2 (5 bases). V gave up 2 bases and J gave up 1 base, with 12 bases separating them. This CDR3 contains 17 residues. In germline, CDR1 is ENHRY, CDR2 SYGVKD. CDR3 region: CAISEAGGLSGANVLTF. As DNA, the CDR3 is TGTGCCATCAGTGAGGCGGGCGGTCTATCTGGGGCCAACGTCCTGACTTTC.

This clonotype was recorded a few times. The chain uses TRBV6-5 and TRBJ1-1; 8 bases agree with TRBD1. V was pared by 4 bases and J by 7 bases, with 8 bases of the junction left unmatched. Germline lookup yields CDR1 MNHEY and CDR2 SVGAGI. The CDR3 covers 14 residues. The CDR3 protein is CASSSYGQGSEAFF. In DNA, the CDR3 is TGTGCCAGCAGTTCCTATGGACAGGGTAGTGAAGCTTTCTTT.

Sample share makes this clonotype medium-sized. V is TRBV7-9 and J is TRBJ1-6; 7 bases are shared with TRBD1. CDR3 length: 15 amino acids. The V segment lost 1 base and the J segment 7 bases; nucleotides outside the gene matches: 4. Germline CDR1 SEHNR, CDR2 FQNEAQ (reference sequence). CDR3 sequence: CASSLVDRRNSPLHF. The CDR3, as DNA: TGTGCCAGCAGCTTAGTGGACAGGAGGAATTCACCCCTCCACTTT.